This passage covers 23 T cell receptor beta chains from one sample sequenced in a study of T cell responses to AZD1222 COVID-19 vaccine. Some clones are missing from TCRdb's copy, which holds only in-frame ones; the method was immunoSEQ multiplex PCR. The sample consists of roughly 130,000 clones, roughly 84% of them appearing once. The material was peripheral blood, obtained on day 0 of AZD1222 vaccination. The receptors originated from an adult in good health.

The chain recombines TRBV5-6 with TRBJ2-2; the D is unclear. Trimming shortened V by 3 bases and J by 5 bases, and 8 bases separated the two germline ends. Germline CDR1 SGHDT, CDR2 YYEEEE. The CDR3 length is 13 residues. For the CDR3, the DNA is TGTGCCAGCAGCTCGTTCCGGACCGGGGAGCTGTTTTTT. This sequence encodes CASSSFRTGELFF.

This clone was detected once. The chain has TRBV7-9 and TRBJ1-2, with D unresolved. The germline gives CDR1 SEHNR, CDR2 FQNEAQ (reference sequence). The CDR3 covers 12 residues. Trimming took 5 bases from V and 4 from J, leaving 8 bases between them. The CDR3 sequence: CASSQYTYGYTF. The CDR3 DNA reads TGTGCCAGCAGCCAGTACACCTATGGCTACACCTTC.

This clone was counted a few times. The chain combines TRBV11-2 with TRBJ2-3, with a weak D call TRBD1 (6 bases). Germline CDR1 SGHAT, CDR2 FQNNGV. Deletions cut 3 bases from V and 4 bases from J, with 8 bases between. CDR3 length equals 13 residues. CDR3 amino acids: CASSFGGPDTQYF. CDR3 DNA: TGTGCCAGCAGCTTTGGGGGCCCAGATACGCAGTATTTT.

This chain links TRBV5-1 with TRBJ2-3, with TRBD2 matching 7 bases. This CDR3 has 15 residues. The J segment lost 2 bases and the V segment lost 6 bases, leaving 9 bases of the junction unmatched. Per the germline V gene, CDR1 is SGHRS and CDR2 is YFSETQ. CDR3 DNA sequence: TGCGCCAGCAAACCCAGCGGGGACCCCACAGATACGCAGTATTTT. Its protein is CASKPSGDPTDTQYF. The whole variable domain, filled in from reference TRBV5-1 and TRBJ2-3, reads KAGVTQTPRYLIKTRGQQVTLSCSPISGHRSVSWYQQTPGQGLQFLFEYFSETQRNKGNFPGRFSGRQFSNSRSEMNVSTLELGDSALYLCASKPSGDPTDTQYFGPGTRLTVL.

This chain's CDR3 is CATSRDTLGGRHYGYTF. CDR3 bases: TGTGCCACCAGCAGAGATACTTTGGGAGGCAGACACTATGGCTACACCTTC. The chain joins TRBV15 to TRBJ1-2; no definite D call. The CDR3 length is 17 residues. Looked up from germline, CDR1 is LNHNV and CDR2 is YYDKDF (reference sequence). Trimming stripped 0 bases from V and 3 bases from J, with 17 bases between.

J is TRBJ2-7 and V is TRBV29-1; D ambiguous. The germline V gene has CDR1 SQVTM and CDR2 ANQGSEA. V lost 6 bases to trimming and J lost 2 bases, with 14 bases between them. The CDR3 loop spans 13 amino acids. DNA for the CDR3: TGCAGCGTGTTTCCGGCAGACACCTACGAGCAGTACTTC. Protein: CSVFPADTYEQYF.

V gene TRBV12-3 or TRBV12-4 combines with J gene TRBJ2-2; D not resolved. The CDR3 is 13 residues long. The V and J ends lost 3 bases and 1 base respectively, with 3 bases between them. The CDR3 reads CASSFRNTGELFF. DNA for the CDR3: TGTGCCAGCAGTTTTAGGAACACCGGGGAGCTGTTTTTT.

CDR3 protein: CASRVDRELVTEAFF. For the CDR3, the DNA is TGTGCCAGCAGAGTCGACAGGGAATTAGTCACTGAAGCTTTCTTT. The gene calls are TRBV6-5 and TRBJ1-1, with 7 bases aligning to TRBD1. Unmatched junction bases numbered 11, after V lost 6 bases and J lost 4 bases. Germline CDR1 MNHEY, CDR2 SVGAGI. This CDR3 has 15 residues.

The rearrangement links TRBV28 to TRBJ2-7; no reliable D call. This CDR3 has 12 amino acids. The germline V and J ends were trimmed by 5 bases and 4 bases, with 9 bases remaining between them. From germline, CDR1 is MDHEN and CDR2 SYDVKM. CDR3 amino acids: CASSPGRYEQYF. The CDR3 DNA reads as TGTGCCAGCAGTCCCGGCAGGTACGAGCAGTACTTC.

The CDR3 loop is CASSEKGITSGQQFF. The DNA for the CDR3 is TGTGCCAGCAGTGAAAAGGGAATAACTAGCGGCCAGCAGTTCTTC. The chain combines TRBV2 with TRBJ2-1; 8 bases agree with TRBD2. This CDR3 spans 15 amino acids. With V trimmed by 2 bases and J by 11 bases, 11 bases remained unmatched. The germline V gene has CDR1 SNHLY and CDR2 FYNNEI.

The CDR3 bases are TGTGCCAGCAGCCAAGTGTCAGCTTACCAAGAGACCCAGTACTTC. Protein: CASSQVSAYQETQYF. The chain carries TRBV14 and TRBJ2-5; D call uncertain. The germline V gene has CDR1 SGHDN and CDR2 FVKESK. The CDR3 is made up of 15 amino acids. V was trimmed by 1 base and J by 0 bases, leaving 9 bases between them.

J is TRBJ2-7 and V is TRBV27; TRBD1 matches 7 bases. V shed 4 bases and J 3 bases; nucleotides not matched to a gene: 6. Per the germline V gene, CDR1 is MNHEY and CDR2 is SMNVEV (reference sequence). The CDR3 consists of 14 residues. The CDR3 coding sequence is TGTGCCAGCAGTTCCGGGACAGAGCACTACGAGCAGTACTTC. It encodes CASSSGTEHYEQYF.

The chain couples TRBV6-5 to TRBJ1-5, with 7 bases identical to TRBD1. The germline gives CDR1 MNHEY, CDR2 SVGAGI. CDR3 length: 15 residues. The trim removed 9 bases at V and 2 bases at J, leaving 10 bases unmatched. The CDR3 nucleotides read TGTGCCAGAGTGAGGGGGCTCAGCGGCAATCAGCCCCAGCATTTT. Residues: CARVRGLSGNQPQHF.

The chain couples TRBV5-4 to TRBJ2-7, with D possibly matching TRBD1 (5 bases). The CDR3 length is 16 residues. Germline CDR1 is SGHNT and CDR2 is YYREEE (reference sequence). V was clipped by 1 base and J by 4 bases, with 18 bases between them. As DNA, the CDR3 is TGTGCCAGCAGCTTGAGCCCCACAGGAGCTAGGTACGAGCAGTACTTC. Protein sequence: CASSLSPTGARYEQYF.

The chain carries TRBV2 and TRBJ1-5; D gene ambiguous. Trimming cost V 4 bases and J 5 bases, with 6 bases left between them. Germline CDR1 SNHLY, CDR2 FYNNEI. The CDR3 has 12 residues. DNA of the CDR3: TGTGCCAGCAGTGCTGTCGATCAGCCCCAGCATTTT. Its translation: CASSAVDQPQHF.

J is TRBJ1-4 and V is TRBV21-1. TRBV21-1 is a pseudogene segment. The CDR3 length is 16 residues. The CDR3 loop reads CASSKVTVATNEKLFF. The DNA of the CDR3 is TGTGCCAGCAGCAAAGTTACCGTCGCAACTAATGAAAAACTGTTTTTT.

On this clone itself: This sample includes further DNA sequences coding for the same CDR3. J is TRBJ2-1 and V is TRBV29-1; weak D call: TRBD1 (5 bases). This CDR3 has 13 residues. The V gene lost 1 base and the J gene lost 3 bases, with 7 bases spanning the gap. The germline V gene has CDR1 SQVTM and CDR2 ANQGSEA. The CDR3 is CSVEGTLYNEQFF. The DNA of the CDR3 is TGCAGCGTTGAAGGGACACTCTACAATGAGCAGTTCTTC.

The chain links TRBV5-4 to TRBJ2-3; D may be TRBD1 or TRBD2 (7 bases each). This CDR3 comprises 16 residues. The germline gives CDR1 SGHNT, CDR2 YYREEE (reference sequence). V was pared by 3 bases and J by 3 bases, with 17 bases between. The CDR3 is CASSSHQGGRTDTQYF. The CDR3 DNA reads TGTGCCAGCAGCTCCCATCAGGGGGGGAGAACAGATACGCAGTATTTT.

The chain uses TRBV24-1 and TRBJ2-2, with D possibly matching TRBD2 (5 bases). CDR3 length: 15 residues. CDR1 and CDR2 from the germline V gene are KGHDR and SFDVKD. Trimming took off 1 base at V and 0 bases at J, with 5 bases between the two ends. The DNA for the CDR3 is TGTGCCACCAGTGATTTAGCGGCGAACACCGGGGAGCTGTTTTTT. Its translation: CATSDLAANTGELFF.

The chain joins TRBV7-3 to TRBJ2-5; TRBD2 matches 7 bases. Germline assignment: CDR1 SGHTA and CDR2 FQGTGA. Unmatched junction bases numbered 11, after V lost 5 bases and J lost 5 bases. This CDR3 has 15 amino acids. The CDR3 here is CASSPSGGRVETQYF. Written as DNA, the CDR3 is TGTGCCAGCAGCCCCTCGGGGGGACGGGTTGAGACCCAGTACTTC. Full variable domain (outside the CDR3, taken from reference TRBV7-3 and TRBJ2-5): GAGVSQTPSNKVTEKGKYVELRCDPISGHTALYWYRQSLGQGPEFLIYFQGTGAADDSGLPNDRFFAVRPEGSVSTLKIQRTERGDSAVYLCASSPSGGRVETQYFGPGTRLLVL.

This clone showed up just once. This CDR3 is CASIGTVHYGYTF. Written as DNA, the CDR3 is TGTGCCAGCATTGGGACAGTACACTATGGCTACACCTTC. The genes are TRBV2 and TRBJ1-2; 7 nucleotides line up with TRBD1. Germline V gene lookup returns CDR1 SNHLY and CDR2 FYNNEI. CDR3 size: 13 residues. V shed 7 bases, J shed 3 bases, and the junction held 5 bases outside the gene matches.

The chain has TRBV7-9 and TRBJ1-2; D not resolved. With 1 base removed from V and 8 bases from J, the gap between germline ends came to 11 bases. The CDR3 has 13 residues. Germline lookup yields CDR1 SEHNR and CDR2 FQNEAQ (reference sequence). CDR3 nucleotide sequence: TGTGCCAGCAGCTTAGAACAGTCTCGGGGCTACACCTTC. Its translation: CASSLEQSRGYTF.

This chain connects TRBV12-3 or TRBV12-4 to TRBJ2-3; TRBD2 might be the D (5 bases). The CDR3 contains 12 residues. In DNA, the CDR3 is TGTGCAGACCGGACTAGCACAGATACGCAGTATTTT. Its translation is CADRTSTDTQYF.